The sequence of this TCR beta chain was determined in a study of Graves' ophthalmopathy and Graves' hyperthyroidism. From RNA, the CDR3 regions of TCR beta chains were amplified and sequenced. A first-round RT-PCR used HTBI primers, followed by a second-round multiplex PCR. TCRdb re-called the multiplex PCR reads with MiXCR, one entry per CDR3 protein. The data hold around 1,200,000 distinct CDR3 sequences, with 35% to 45% observed a single time. Regarding this clonotype: No antigen is known for it. One base away lies a much larger clone, so this may be a sequencing read error. The CDR3 ends on some other residue instead of the conserved phenylalanine or tryptophan, so this is likely a read error.

Overall study findings and caveats: Ophthalmopathy progression cases were predicted by the model with 55% to 71% sensitivity and approximately 74% specificity.

The CDR3 is made up of 13 amino acids. The V gene's germline CDR1 is SQVTM and CDR2 ANQGSEA. Trimming removed 8 bases from V and 0 bases from J, with 14 bases in between. The clonotype comes from an adult man with Graves' hyperthyroidism. The rearrangement uses TRBV29-1 and TRBJ2-7; maybe TRBD2 (5 bases). Sequenced: peripheral blood or thyroid tissue (not recorded which). In nucleotides, the CDR3 is TGCAGCTTGAGGGAATCCAGCTCCTACGAGCAGTACCTC. This codes for CSLRESSSYEQYL.